This TCR beta chain was documented in a study of CD8 T cells in Susac syndrome. V shed 6 bases and J 2 bases; nucleotides not matched to a gene: 5. CDR3 length: 15 residues. Germline loops: CDR1 KGHSH, CDR2 LQKENI. Random hexamers were used to reverse transcribe an amount of roughly 0.5 to 1 ug RNA. TCR beta CDR3 was amplified by immunoSEQ covering 54 Vbeta and 13 Jbeta. TCRdb used MiXCR to reprocess the immunoSEQ multiplex PCR reads, holding one entry per CDR3 protein. Among approximately 100,000 distinct CDR3 sequences listed, about 90% were seen once. The TEMRA cells underwent FACS enrichment, while the CD8+ and CD4+ T cells underwent negative isolation.

V and J are TRBV18 and TRBJ1-3; 9 bases line up with TRBD1. The origin of this receptor is a human donor in good health. Sequences were obtained from CD8+ T cells from PBMCs. The CDR3 coding sequence is TGTGCCAGCTCCCAGGACAGGGGTCCTGGAAACACCATATATTTT. Translated: CASSQDRGPGNTIYF.